The T cell receptor beta chain under discussion was sequenced for a study of patients and donors after allogeneic stem cell transplantation. Per the germline V gene, CDR1 is SGHRS and CDR2 is YFSETQ. V was cut by 0 bases and J by 7 bases, with 14 bases left in between. This CDR3 is 14 amino acids long. TCRdb re-called the RT-PCR reads through MiXCR, storing one row per CDR3 protein. The sample records roughly 200,000 distinct CDR3 sequences, around 40% being singletons. This clonotype was seen more than once but under ten times. The receptor was derived from a human donor who was either an allogeneic HSCT recipient or a stem cell or donor lymphocyte infusion donor (not recorded which). It is not recorded whose cells these are; they may come from a transplant donor. This chain uses TRBV5-1 with TRBJ2-7; D is perhaps TRBD1 or TRBD2 (5 bases each). Specimen: blood, either unsorted or a sorted T cell fraction (not recorded which). CDR3 amino acids: CASSLVGTAIEQYF. CDR3 coding DNA: TGCGCCAGCAGCTTGGTGGGGACGGCCATAGAGCAGTACTTC.